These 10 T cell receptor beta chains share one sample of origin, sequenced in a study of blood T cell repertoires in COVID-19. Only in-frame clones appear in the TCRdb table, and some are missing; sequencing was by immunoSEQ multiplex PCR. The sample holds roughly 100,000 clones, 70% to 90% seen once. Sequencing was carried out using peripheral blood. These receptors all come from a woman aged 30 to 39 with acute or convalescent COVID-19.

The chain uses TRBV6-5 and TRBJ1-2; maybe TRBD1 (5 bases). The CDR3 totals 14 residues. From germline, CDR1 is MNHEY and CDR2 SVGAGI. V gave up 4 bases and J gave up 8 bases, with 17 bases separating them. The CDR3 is CASSSYQGVGGYTF. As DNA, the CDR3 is TGTGCCAGCAGTTCATACCAGGGTGTCGGGGGCTACACCTTC.

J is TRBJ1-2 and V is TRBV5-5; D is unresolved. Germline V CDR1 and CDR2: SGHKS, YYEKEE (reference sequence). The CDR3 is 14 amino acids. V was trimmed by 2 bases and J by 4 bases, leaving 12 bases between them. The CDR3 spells CASSLGGMGYGYTF. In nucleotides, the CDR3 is TGTGCCAGCAGCTTAGGAGGTATGGGCTATGGCTACACCTTC.

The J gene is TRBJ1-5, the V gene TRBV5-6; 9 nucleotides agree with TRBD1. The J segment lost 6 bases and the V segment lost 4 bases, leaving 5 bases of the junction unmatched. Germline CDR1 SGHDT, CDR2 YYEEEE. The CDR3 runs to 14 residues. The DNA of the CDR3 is TGTGCCAGCAGCGCCGGGACAGGGAGTCAGCCCCAGCATTTT. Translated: CASSAGTGSQPQHF. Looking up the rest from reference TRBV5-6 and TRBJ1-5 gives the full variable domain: DAGVTQSPTHLIKTRGQQVTLRCSPKSGHDTVSWYQQALGQGPQFIFQYYEEEERQRGNFPDRFSGHQFPNYSSELNVNALLLGDSALYLCASSAGTGSQPQHFGDGTRLSIL.

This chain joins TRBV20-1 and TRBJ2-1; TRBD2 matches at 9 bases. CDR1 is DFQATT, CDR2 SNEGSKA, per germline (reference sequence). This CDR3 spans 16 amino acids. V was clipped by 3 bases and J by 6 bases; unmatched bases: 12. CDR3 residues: CSASLLRASGVNEQFF. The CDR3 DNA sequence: TGCAGTGCTAGTCTACTGAGGGCTAGCGGGGTCAATGAGCAGTTCTTC.

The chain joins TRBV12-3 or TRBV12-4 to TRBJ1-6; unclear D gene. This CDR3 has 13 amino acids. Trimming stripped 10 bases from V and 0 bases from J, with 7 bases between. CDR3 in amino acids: CATGNSYNSPLHF. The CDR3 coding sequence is TGTGCCACGGGGAACTCCTATAATTCACCCCTCCACTTT.

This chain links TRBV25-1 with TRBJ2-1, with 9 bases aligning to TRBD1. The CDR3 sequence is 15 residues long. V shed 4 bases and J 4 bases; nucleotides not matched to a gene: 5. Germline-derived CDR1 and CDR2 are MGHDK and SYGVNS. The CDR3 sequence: CASSGGQGSYNEQFF. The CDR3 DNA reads TGTGCCAGCAGTGGGGGACAGGGTTCTTACAATGAGCAGTTCTTC.

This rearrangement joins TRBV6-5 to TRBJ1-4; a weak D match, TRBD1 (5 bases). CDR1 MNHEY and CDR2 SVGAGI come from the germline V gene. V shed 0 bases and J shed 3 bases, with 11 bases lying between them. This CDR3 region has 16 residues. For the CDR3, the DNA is TGTGCCAGCAGTTACTCGAGGAGGGGATCTAATGAAAAACTGTTTTTT. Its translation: CASSYSRRGSNEKLFF.

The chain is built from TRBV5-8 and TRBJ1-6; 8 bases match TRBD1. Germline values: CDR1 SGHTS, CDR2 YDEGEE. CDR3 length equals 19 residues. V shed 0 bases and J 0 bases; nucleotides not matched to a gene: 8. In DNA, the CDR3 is TGTGCCAGCAGCTTGGCGGACAGGGTGTTTAGCTCCTATAATTCACCCCTCCACTTT. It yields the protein CASSLADRVFSSYNSPLHF.

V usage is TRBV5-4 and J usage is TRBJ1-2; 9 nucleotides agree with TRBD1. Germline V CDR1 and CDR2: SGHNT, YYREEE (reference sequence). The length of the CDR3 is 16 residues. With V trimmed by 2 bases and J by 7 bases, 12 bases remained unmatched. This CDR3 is CASSFSPPQGAGGYTF. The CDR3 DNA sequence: TGTGCCAGCAGCTTTTCCCCGCCACAGGGGGCGGGTGGCTACACCTTC.

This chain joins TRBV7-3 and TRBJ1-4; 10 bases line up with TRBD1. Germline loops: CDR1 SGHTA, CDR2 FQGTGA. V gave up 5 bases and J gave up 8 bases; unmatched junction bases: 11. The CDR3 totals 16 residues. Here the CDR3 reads CASSERVWDRGEKLFF. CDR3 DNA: TGTGCCAGCAGCGAACGTGTATGGGACAGGGGAGAAAAACTGTTTTTT.